The rows below give T cell receptor beta chains drawn from one sample of a study of beta chain features in type 1 diabetes. Using immunoSEQ multiplex PCR, the repertoire was profiled, and TCRdb retains in-frame clones only, with some absent. The profile shows more than 300,000 clones, over 7% of them singletons. The sample was central memory CD4+ T cells from blood. The origin of the receptors is a man aged 25-45 years with type 1 diabetes. The CDR3 runs from the conserved cysteine through the conserved F or W. The D gene is left open where the match is weak. Clone size is shown for a subset of rows, as once, few, many or a class of expanded clone.

V gene	clone size	D gene	CDR3 protein
TRBV7-2	.	.	CASSLVAGEAYNEQFF
TRBV28	few	.	CASSTGSDTQYF
TRBV2	many	TRBD1	CASSAGQGEKLFF
TRBV7-2	many	TRBD2	CASSISGPTTDTQYF
TRBV7-2	.	.	CASSSLHGQPQHF
TRBV7-4	few	.	CASRQTGFLREKLFF
TRBV6-4	many	.	CASSTDSLAINEQFF
TRBV7-9	many	.	CASTRGAGSYEQYF
TRBV7-2	.	.	CASSLDSGGAFF
TRBV28	few	.	CASTGPPPNEQYF
TRBV4-1	.	.	CASSQGTPSVYEQYF
TRBV7-9	few	.	CASSLGTQETQYF
TRBV18	few	.	CASSPPGLGTDTQYF
TRBV27	.	TRBD1	CASSSLGTAVATNEKLFF
TRBV5-1	.	.	CASSLEVLYNSPLHF
TRBV6-5	few	.	CASSSRQVGDTQYF
TRBV5-1	.	TRBD1	CASSPGQGWTDTQYF
TRBV7-2	.	TRBD2	CASSLRASGVYNEQFF
TRBV5-1	few	.	CASSLNGNQPQHF
TRBV6-5	few	.	CASSNNGYYGYTF
TRBV19	few	.	CASTSPGAGDEKLFF
TRBV5-6	.	.	CASSLFQRGWDTEAFF
TRBV6-6	few	.	CASRIGGSTDTQYF
TRBV18	few	.	CASSQDKNTEAFF
TRBV7-2	few	.	CASSPIRQETQYF
TRBV7-2	few	TRBD1	CASSVDRALEQYF
TRBV6-5	.	.	CASSFLAGELFF
TRBV2	.	.	CASAQDTETQYF
TRBV7-8	.	.	CASSSGVNTEAFF
TRBV10-3	few	.	CAISDPGRVNTEAFF
TRBV7-2	few	.	CASSWELGLGGEAFF
TRBV11-2	.	TRBD1	CASSAPGQGRHEQYF
TRBV18	.	TRBD1	CASSPGTEHQPQHF
TRBV11-2	.	TRBD2	CASSLGLAAPETQYF
TRBV7-2	.	.	CASSRDRQETQYF
TRBV28	.	.	CASSFSPRPSYEQYF
TRBV5-6	.	.	CASSSNPSGTSFSYEQYF
TRBV6-1	.	TRBD1	CASRDFGTGGYEQYF
TRBV5-6	.	.	CASSLGAGQDNQPQHF
TRBV7-9	few	TRBD2	CASSPADSSGVYYEQYF
TRBV2	.	.	CASSDRRLQETQYF
TRBV29-1	few	.	CSVGGSTDTQYF
TRBV23-1	many	.	CASSQSRGKGYLNEQFF
TRBV4-3	few	.	CASSQDFLGYTF
TRBV6-6	many	.	CASRQEGTGELFF
TRBV9	.	.	CASSVAPDLTNIQYF
TRBV5-1	.	.	CASSLDPREGVTQYF
TRBV7-2	few	TRBD1	CASSVSQGDSYEQYF
TRBV18	.	.	CASSPVGRTTDTQYF
TRBV10-3	few	TRBD1	CAISAGQDYGYTF
TRBV18	few	TRBD2	CASSPPTSASSYNEQFF